The 22 T cell receptor beta chains below were found in one sample sequenced in a study of cytomegalovirus exposure and HLA in healthy donors. Measured with immunoSEQ multiplex PCR; TCRdb has only the in-frame clones, and not every one. The sample carries about 260,000 clones, about nine tenths recorded once. Sample: PBMCs. The receptors shown here come from a woman between 25 and 40 years old in good health and CMV-seronegative.

The V gene is TRBV5-6, the J gene TRBJ1-2; 7 nucleotides agree with TRBD1. The CDR3 spans 14 residues. Germline V gives CDR1 SGHDT, CDR2 YYEEEE. V dropped 2 bases and J dropped 3; count of bases not matched to a gene: 4. The CDR3 DNA reads as TGTGCCAGCAGCTTACAGGGGTACTACTATGGCTACACCTTC. Its translation: CASSLQGYYYGYTF.

V gene TRBV28 combines with J gene TRBJ1-1; possible D gene TRBD1, 5 bases. Germline lookup yields CDR1 MDHEN and CDR2 SYDVKM. This CDR3 has 15 residues. V was trimmed by 3 bases and J by 4 bases, leaving 15 bases between them. The CDR3 nucleotides read TGTGCCAGCAGTTTGGGGGTCCGGACTGCCACTGAAGCTTTCTTT. It is translated as CASSLGVRTATEAFF.

The rearrangement joins TRBV5-6 to TRBJ2-7; D is perhaps TRBD1 (6 bases). Germline V gene lookup returns CDR1 SGHDT and CDR2 YYEEEE. The CDR3 runs 16 residues. With 3 bases removed from V and 4 bases from J, the gap between germline ends came to 20 bases. The CDR3 reads CASSSGGGGQIYEQYF. CDR3 nucleotide sequence: TGTGCCAGCAGCTCCGGAGGTGGCGGACAGATTTACGAGCAGTACTTC.

CDR3 loop: CARSLDRFNTGELFF. The CDR3 DNA sequence: TGTGCCAGAAGCTTGGACAGATTTAACACCGGGGAGCTGTTTTTT. The chain employs TRBV5-3 and TRBJ2-2; D is ambiguous. TRBV5-3 is an ORF, with its function uncertain. The CDR3 runs 15 residues. Trimming took 0 bases from V and 2 from J, leaving 8 bases between them.

The chain carries TRBV4-1 and TRBJ2-7; 8 bases line up with TRBD1. The CDR3 length is 14 residues. With V trimmed by 2 bases and J by 4 bases, 4 bases remained unmatched. Germline CDR1 is MGHRA and CDR2 is YSYEKL. CDR3 DNA: TGCGCCAGCAGCCAAATGGACAGGGAGTACGAGCAGTACTTC. Residues: CASSQMDREYEQYF.

The genes are TRBV29-1 and TRBJ2-5; a possible D gene is TRBD2 (6 bases). V lost 6 bases and J 1 base, leaving 24 bases between the germline ends. The length of the CDR3 is 17 residues. Germline CDR1 reads SQVTM; CDR2 reads ANQGSEA. The CDR3 DNA follows: TGCAGCGTCGGGGGACGAGGTGGGGTGTTAGGCCAAGAGACCCAGTACTTC. Translating gives CSVGGRGGVLGQETQYF.

V usage is TRBV10-3 and J usage is TRBJ2-7; D remains unclear. V dropped 4 bases and J dropped 0 bases, with 10 bases sitting between them. This CDR3 has 14 amino acids. Per the germline V gene, CDR1 is ENHRY and CDR2 is SYGVKD. This chain's CDR3 is CAISAGTRSYEQYF. The CDR3 DNA follows: TGTGCCATCAGTGCAGGCACCCGCTCCTACGAGCAGTACTTC.

This clone turned up a few times. The rearrangement joins TRBV25-1 to TRBJ2-6, with D unresolved. Trimming took off 4 bases at V and 0 bases at J, with 13 bases between the two ends. CDR3 size: 17 residues. Germline lookup yields CDR1 MGHDK and CDR2 SYGVNS. The CDR3 DNA reads as TGTGCCAGCAGTGGAAGGACGGACGTCTCTGGGGCCAACGTCCTGACTTTC. Translating gives CASSGRTDVSGANVLTF.

In the case of this clone: Distinct nucleotide sequences in the sample also encode this CDR3. V usage is TRBV9 and J usage is TRBJ2-3; TRBD2 is a possible D gene (6 bases). Germline values: CDR1 SGDLS, CDR2 YYNGEE. V dropped 0 bases and J dropped 3 bases, with 11 bases sitting between them. The CDR3 contains 15 residues. CDR3: CASSVAGVSTDTQYF. The CDR3 bases are TGTGCCAGCAGCGTAGCGGGAGTTTCGACAGATACGCAGTATTTT.

The chain uses TRBV5-1 and TRBJ2-7, with TRBD1 matching over 9 bases. The CDR3 sequence is 16 residues long. CDR1 is SGHRS, CDR2 YFSETQ, per germline. The V and J ends lost 1 base and 0 bases, in that order; junction bases with no gene match: 5. The CDR3 DNA is TGCGCCAGCAGCTTGTTCGGGACAGGGAGCTCCTACGAGCAGTACTTC. Encoded protein: CASSLFGTGSSYEQYF. Together with reference TRBV5-1 and TRBJ2-7, the CDR3 gives the full variable domain: KAGVTQTPRYLIKTRGQQVTLSCSPISGHRSVSWYQQTPGQGLQFLFEYFSETQRNKGNFPGRFSGRQFSNSRSEMNVSTLELGDSALYLCASSLFGTGSSYEQYFGPGTRLTVT.

This chain uses TRBV2 with TRBJ1-2; D is undetermined. The V gene lost 6 bases and the J gene lost 7 bases, with 9 bases spanning the gap. The CDR3 runs 11 residues. Per the germline V gene, CDR1 is SNHLY and CDR2 is FYNNEI. As DNA, the CDR3 is TGTGCCAGCAGAAAAGACGCTGGCTACACCTTC. This gives the protein CASRKDAGYTF.

This clone was detected once. The genes are TRBV4-1 and TRBJ1-5; the D is unclear. Trimming cost V 0 bases and J 9 bases, with 18 bases left between them. This CDR3 is built from 16 residues. Germline lookup yields CDR1 MGHRA and CDR2 YSYEKL. The CDR3 is CASSQDPGALESPQHF. Written as DNA, the CDR3 is TGCGCCAGCAGCCAAGATCCGGGTGCCTTGGAGTCGCCCCAGCATTTT.

The chain uses TRBV9 and TRBJ2-7; TRBD1 matches 12 bases. The CDR3 covers 17 residues. V lost 3 bases to trimming and J lost 3 bases; unmatched junction nucleotides: 10. Germline values: CDR1 SGDLS, CDR2 YYNGEE. The CDR3 spells CASSASRDRGRNYEQYF. The CDR3 DNA reads as TGTGCCAGCAGCGCGTCCCGGGACAGGGGGCGGAACTACGAGCAGTACTTC. Variable domain in full (rest from reference TRBV9 and TRBJ2-7): DSGVTQTPKHLITATGQRVTLRCSPRSGDLSVYWYQQSLDQGLQFLIQYYNGEERAKGNILERFSAQQFPDLHSELNLSSLELGDSALYFCASSASRDRGRNYEQYFGPGTRLTVT.

This rearrangement joins TRBV11-2 to TRBJ2-3; D gene unclear. Germline V gene data show CDR1 as SGHAT and CDR2 as FQNNGV. V gave up 7 bases and J gave up 2 bases, with 13 bases separating them. CDR3 length: 14 amino acids. The CDR3 nucleotides read TGTGCCAGCACCGAGTCCACCCCCACAGATACGCAGTATTTT. Residues: CASTESTPTDTQYF.

The chain has TRBV4-1 and TRBJ2-4; the match to TRBD2 covers 8 bases. Germline trimming cut 2 bases from V and 0 bases from J; bases unmatched to any gene: 6. This CDR3 spans 17 amino acids. CDR1 is MGHRA and CDR2 is YSYEKL in the germline V gene. The CDR3 loop reads CASSQPLGGGAKNIQYF. The CDR3, as DNA: TGCGCCAGCAGCCAACCACTCGGGGGGGGAGCCAAAAACATTCAGTACTTC.

The V gene is TRBV6-5, the J gene TRBJ2-1; D gene uncertain. Trimming took off 3 bases at V and 0 bases at J, with 9 bases between the two ends. CDR1 is MNHEY and CDR2 is SVGAGI in the germline V gene. The CDR3 totals 15 residues. CDR3 in DNA: TGTGCCAGCAGTTATTCGGCGGCCTCCTACAATGAGCAGTTCTTC. It encodes CASSYSAASYNEQFF.

The V and J genes are TRBV6-5 and TRBJ1-2, with a tentative D call TRBD1 (6 bases). The CDR3 extends over 12 amino acids. Deletions cut 4 bases from V and 7 bases from J, with 10 bases between. Germline values: CDR1 MNHEY, CDR2 SVGAGI. This CDR3 is CASSSTGFGYTF. CDR3 DNA: TGTGCCAGCAGTTCCACAGGGTTTGGCTACACCTTC.

V usage is TRBV6-5 and J usage is TRBJ2-7; 8 nucleotides align to TRBD2. Germline CDR1 is MNHEY and CDR2 is SVGAGI. The V segment lost 4 bases and the J segment 1 base; nucleotides outside the gene matches: 6. This CDR3 is 15 amino acids long. This CDR3 reads CASSSRLASSYEQYF. CDR3 DNA sequence: TGTGCCAGCAGTTCCCGACTAGCGTCGTCCTACGAGCAGTACTTC.

This chain links TRBV4-3 with TRBJ2-3, with TRBD2 matching over 11 bases. V dropped 4 bases and J dropped 6; count of bases not matched to a gene: 0. Per germline, CDR1 LGHNA and CDR2 YSLEER. CDR3 size: 13 residues. CDR3 loop: CASSLAGGDTQYF. The CDR3 nucleotides are TGCGCCAGCAGCCTAGCGGGAGGGGATACGCAGTATTTT.

This sequence joins TRBV10-3 and TRBJ2-7; a possible D gene is TRBD1 (6 bases). Trimming left V 10 bases short and J 4 bases short, with 17 bases between. CDR3 length equals 13 residues. Germline V CDR1 and CDR2: ENHRY, SYGVKD. Written as DNA, the CDR3 is TGTGCCACTCTCCGAGCAGGGGTATACGAGCAGTACTTC. This codes for CATLRAGVYEQYF.

The chain has TRBV28 and TRBJ2-2; TRBD2 agrees at 12 bases. V trimming: 5 bases; J trimming: 6 bases; junction bases outside the gene matches: 4. The length of the CDR3 is 15 residues. Germline V lookup: CDR1 MDHEN, CDR2 SYDVKM. CDR3 region: CASSLAGGLAGELFF. Here the CDR3 DNA reads TGTGCCAGCAGTCTAGCGGGAGGGCTGGCCGGGGAGCTGTTTTTT.

The genes are TRBV19 and TRBJ2-7; possibly TRBD1 for D (6 bases). V lost 3 bases and J 3 bases, leaving 15 bases between the germline ends. Germline V gene sequence: CDR1 LNHDA, CDR2 SQIVND (reference sequence). CDR3 length: 15 residues. The CDR3 reads CASSIFWGPLYEQYF. In DNA form, the CDR3 reads TGTGCCAGTAGTATCTTCTGGGGGCCCCTCTACGAGCAGTACTTC.